The 28 T cell receptor beta chains reported below all come from one sample, sequenced in a study of shared clonotypes between healthy human individuals. Generated by immunoSEQ multiplex PCR, the TCRdb table keeps only in-frame clones and is missing some. The sample lists around 1.9 million clones; about 93% were seen once. Selected positively for CCR7 and CD45RO-negative, naive CD8 cells excluded terminally differentiated effector memory CD45RA+ cells. The sample consisted of naive CD8+ T cells from PBMCs. These receptors all stem from a young man in good health. Some clones in this sample may be carry-over from other donors' samples.

The chain couples TRBV30 to TRBJ2-7; D gene uncertain. This CDR3 has 16 amino acids. The V end was cut by 2 bases, the J end by 3 bases, with 20 bases between. Germline V CDR1 and CDR2: GTSNPN, SVGIG (reference sequence). The CDR3 coding sequence is TGTGCCTGGAGTCCGGCGACTTCGACCCGGTACTACGAGCAGTACTTC. Translation: CAWSPATSTRYYEQYF.

In regard to this clone: Other nucleotide sequences in the sample specify the same CDR3. The CDR3 region is CASSSGTGGTEAFF. Written as DNA, the CDR3 is TGTGCCAGCAGCTCGGGGACAGGAGGGACTGAAGCTTTCTTT. This chain joins TRBV5-4 and TRBJ1-1, with 8 bases lining up with TRBD1. Germline lookup yields CDR1 SGHNT and CDR2 YYREEE (reference sequence). J was trimmed by 5 bases and V by 3 bases; bases with no gene match: 6. This CDR3 region has 14 residues.

V gene TRBV27 combines with J gene TRBJ2-7; 10 positions match TRBD1. The CDR3 is made up of 15 amino acids. V was pared by 5 bases and J by 3 bases, with 7 bases of the junction left unmatched. Germline V gene data show CDR1 as MNHEY and CDR2 as SMNVEV (reference sequence). The CDR3 nucleotides are TGTGCCAGCAGTAAACCCCGGGACAGGGGCTACGAGCAGTACTTC. Translating gives CASSKPRDRGYEQYF.

V is TRBV29-1 and J is TRBJ2-3, with D perhaps TRBD1 or TRBD2 (5 bases each). The CDR3 sequence is 13 residues long. Between the trimmed V and J ends, which lost 0 bases and 6 bases, there was a span of 10 bases. CDR1 SQVTM and CDR2 ANQGSEA come from the germline V gene. The CDR3 reads CSVEEGEPDTQYF. The CDR3 DNA reads TGCAGCGTTGAAGAGGGGGAGCCGGATACGCAGTATTTT.

The chain has TRBV4-3 and TRBJ2-5, with 15 bases that match TRBD2. The germline V gene encodes CDR1 LGHNA and CDR2 YSLEER. The CDR3 has 16 amino acids. The trim removed 4 bases at V and 4 bases at J, leaving 4 bases unmatched. The CDR3 region has the DNA TGCGCCAGCAGCCTCGGACTAGCGGGAGGGGGAGAGACCCAGTACTTC. Its translation: CASSLGLAGGGETQYF.

The V and J genes are TRBV6-6 and TRBJ2-5; 7 nucleotides align to TRBD1. The CDR3 extends over 12 amino acids. V lost 0 bases and J lost 10; bases outside the gene matches: 2. Germline CDR1 is MNHNY and CDR2 is SVGAGI (reference sequence). The CDR3 DNA sequence: TGTGCCAGCAGTTACTCCCAGGGGGACCAGTACTTC. It yields the protein CASSYSQGDQYF.

V and J are TRBV9 and TRBJ2-7; D is perhaps TRBD1 (6 bases). Germline CDR1 and CDR2: SGDLS and YYNGEE. CDR3 size: 14 residues. V dropped 3 bases and J dropped 2 bases, with 12 bases sitting between them. The CDR3 protein is CASSASNRAYEQYF. The CDR3 nucleotides read TGTGCCAGCAGCGCCTCAAACAGGGCCTACGAGCAGTACTTC.

V and J are TRBV5-4 and TRBJ2-2; perhaps D is TRBD1 or TRBD2 (5 bases each). The CDR3 runs to 16 residues. V dropped 3 bases and J dropped 3 bases, with 15 bases sitting between them. The germline V gene has CDR1 SGHNT and CDR2 YYREEE (reference sequence). CDR3 protein: CASSSLKGTDTGELFF. CDR3 DNA: TGTGCCAGCAGCTCTCTCAAGGGGACGGACACCGGGGAGCTGTTTTTT.

The CDR3 sequence: CAWSRVPLEETQYF. The DNA for the CDR3 is TGTGCCTGGAGTAGGGTGCCATTGGAAGAGACCCAGTACTTC. The rearrangement joins TRBV30 to TRBJ2-5, with D uncertain. Germline V lookup: CDR1 GTSNPN, CDR2 SVGIG (reference sequence). The V end was cut by 2 bases, the J end by 3 bases, with 13 bases between. The CDR3 has 14 residues.

This chain uses TRBV5-1 with TRBJ2-2; possible D gene TRBD1, 6 bases. CDR3 length: 16 residues. Germline V gene sequence: CDR1 SGHRS, CDR2 YFSETQ. Between the trimmed V and J ends, which lost 1 base and 2 bases, there was a span of 12 bases. The CDR3 DNA reads as TGCGCCAGCAGCTTGAGACAGGAAACCAACACCGGGGAGCTGTTTTTT. It is translated as CASSLRQETNTGELFF.

The chain has TRBV7-9 and TRBJ1-6; tentatively, D is TRBD1 (5 bases). The ends were cut back, 2 bases at V and 7 bases at J, with 12 bases in the middle. Germline loops: CDR1 SEHNR, CDR2 FQNEAQ (reference sequence). This CDR3 is built from 15 residues. CDR3 amino acids: CASSLTGTVNSPLHF. CDR3 bases: TGTGCCAGCAGCTTAACTGGGACGGTAAATTCACCCCTCCACTTT.

The chain is built from TRBV18 and TRBJ2-5, with no clear D. The CDR3 covers 14 residues. The V end lost 2 bases, the J end lost 2 bases, and 9 bases lay between the germline ends. Germline lookup yields CDR1 KGHSH and CDR2 LQKENI. The CDR3: CASSPGRSQETQYF. CDR3 DNA sequence: TGTGCCAGCTCACCAGGCAGGAGTCAAGAGACCCAGTACTTC.

The chain joins TRBV13 to TRBJ2-7, with D maybe TRBD1 (6 bases). V gave up 0 bases and J gave up 5 bases, with 8 bases separating them. This CDR3 has 13 amino acids. The germline V gene has CDR1 PRHDT and CDR2 FYEKMQ (reference sequence). The CDR3, as DNA: TGTGCCAGCAGCTTAGGCAGGGGCCACGAGCAGTACTTC. This sequence encodes CASSLGRGHEQYF.

The rearrangement uses TRBV5-4 and TRBJ2-5; 7 bases are a match to TRBD1. Germline V lookup: CDR1 SGHNT, CDR2 YYREEE (reference sequence). The CDR3 length is 15 residues. V shed 4 bases, J shed 1 base, and the junction held 7 bases outside the gene matches. The CDR3 DNA is TGTGCCAGCAGCATCGGACAGGCTTCCCAAGAGACCCAGTACTTC. Its translation: CASSIGQASQETQYF.

The rearrangement joins TRBV5-8 to TRBJ2-7; D tentatively reads TRBD1 or TRBD2 (5 bases each). The CDR3 contains 13 residues. Germline V gene data show CDR1 as SGHTS and CDR2 as YDEGEE. The V gene lost 2 bases and the J gene lost 4 bases, with 10 bases spanning the gap. CDR3 loop: CASSFGTLYEQYF. CDR3 DNA: TGTGCCAGCAGCTTCGGGACGCTGTACGAGCAGTACTTC.

The rearrangement links TRBV4-1 to TRBJ1-2; perhaps TRBD1 as D (5 bases). Germline-derived CDR1 and CDR2 are MGHRA and YSYEKL. This CDR3 contains 17 residues. V lost 0 bases, J lost 2 bases, and 16 bases lay in between. DNA for the CDR3: TGCGCCAGCAGCCAAGATTTGGTGGAGACAGACAACTATGGCTACACCTTC. Translating it yields CASSQDLVETDNYGYTF.

The rearrangement links TRBV2 to TRBJ1-4, with no clear D. Trimming took off 5 bases at V and 4 bases at J, with 8 bases between the two ends. The length of the CDR3 is 13 residues. CDR1 is SNHLY, CDR2 FYNNEI, per germline. The CDR3 DNA is TGTGCCAGCAGTAGGCGGCTTAATGAAAAACTGTTTTTT. The encoded protein is CASSRRLNEKLFF.

The chain couples TRBV5-6 to TRBJ2-5; D uncertain. This CDR3 spans 13 amino acids. CDR1 and CDR2 from the germline V gene are SGHDT and YYEEEE. The V and J ends lost 1 base and 5 bases respectively, with 9 bases between them. CDR3 DNA sequence: TGTGCCAGCAGCTTGTTAGTACAGGAGACCCAGTACTTC. It translates to CASSLLVQETQYF.

This clone was recorded once. The gene calls are TRBV27 and TRBJ2-5, with a weak D call TRBD1 (6 bases). The germline V gene has CDR1 MNHEY and CDR2 SMNVEV (reference sequence). This CDR3 has 15 residues. V was trimmed by 4 bases and J by 1 base, leaving 13 bases between them. CDR3 in amino acids: CASSSSRTAQETQYF. The CDR3 DNA reads as TGTGCCAGCAGTTCCTCACGGACAGCCCAAGAGACCCAGTACTTC.

The rearrangement uses TRBV9 and TRBJ1-6; 10 bases map to TRBD1. Germline CDR1 SGDLS, CDR2 YYNGEE. Germline trimming cut 3 bases from V and 7 bases from J; bases unmatched to any gene: 19. The CDR3 contains 20 residues. CDR3 nucleotide sequence: TGTGCCAGCAGCGCACTCAAGACGGGACAGGGGTCGATTTGGAATTCACCCCTCCACTTT. As protein: CASSALKTGQGSIWNSPLHF.

This rearrangement joins TRBV6-4 to TRBJ2-5, with 10 bases that match TRBD2. Germline-derived CDR1 and CDR2 are MRHNA and SNTAGT. Germline trimming cut 6 bases from V and 4 bases from J; bases unmatched to any gene: 8. This CDR3 comprises 15 residues. For the CDR3, the DNA is TGTGCCAGCAGGACCAAGAGCGGGAGGGGAGAGACCCAGTACTTC. It is translated as CASRTKSGRGETQYF.

The sample holds a few counts of this clone. Other nucleotide sequences in the sample specify the same CDR3. V gene TRBV28 combines with J gene TRBJ1-2; D gene unclear. CDR3 length equals 11 residues. Trimming removed 5 bases from V and 2 bases from J, with 3 bases in between. Looked up from germline, CDR1 is MDHEN and CDR2 is SYDVKM. The CDR3 DNA is TGTGCCAGCAGTCTCAACTATGGCTACACCTTC. This gives the protein CASSLNYGYTF.

The chain combines TRBV27 with TRBJ2-7; D is undetermined. V lost 2 bases to trimming and J lost 3 bases, with 8 bases between them. The CDR3 extends over 13 amino acids. In germline, CDR1 is MNHEY, CDR2 SMNVEV (reference sequence). The CDR3 reads CASSLRPVYEQYF. The DNA of the CDR3 is TGTGCCAGCAGTTTACGTCCCGTCTACGAGCAGTACTTC.

This clone was seen more than once but under ten times. V is TRBV28 and J is TRBJ1-5, with 7 bases aligning to TRBD1. Trimming at V came to 5 bases and at J to 6 bases, leaving 10 bases not matched to a gene. CDR3 length: 15 amino acids. CDR1 and CDR2 from the germline V gene are MDHEN and SYDVKM. The CDR3 nucleotides are TGTGCCAGCAGTACCAGGGGGTCCTCTCTTCAGCCCCAGCATTTT. This gives the protein CASSTRGSSLQPQHF. Using reference TRBV28 and TRBJ1-5 for the parts outside the CDR3, the full variable domain is DVKVTQSSRYLVKRTGEKVFLECVQDMDHENMFWYRQDPGLGLRLIYFSYDVKMKEKGDIPEGYSVSREKKERFSLILESASTNQTSMYLCASSTRGSSLQPQHFGDGTRLSIL.

The chain employs TRBV5-5 and TRBJ2-1; 7 bases line up with TRBD1. CDR1 is SGHKS, CDR2 YYEKEE, per germline (reference sequence). The V segment lost 0 bases and the J segment 4 bases; nucleotides outside the gene matches: 13. The CDR3 is 18 amino acids. CDR3 sequence (DNA): TGTGCCAGCAGCTTGGATACCCGATACAGGGGATTGTACAATGAGCAGTTCTTC. It translates to CASSLDTRYRGLYNEQFF.

This clone was detected only once. This rearrangement joins TRBV6-5 to TRBJ2-3; no clear D. The CDR3 contains 13 residues. The germline CDR1 and CDR2 sequences are MNHEY and SVGAGI. Between the trimmed V and J ends, which lost 2 bases and 6 bases, there was a span of 9 bases. Here the CDR3 DNA reads TGTGCCAGCAGTTACGGCGTGGGGGATACGCAGTATTTT. Its translation: CASSYGVGDTQYF.

The chain couples TRBV10-3 to TRBJ2-7, with 7 nucleotides matching TRBD1. From germline, CDR1 is ENHRY and CDR2 SYGVKD. The CDR3 totals 13 residues. The V segment lost 6 bases and the J segment 3 bases; nucleotides outside the gene matches: 5. This CDR3 is CAIRADRDYEQYF. The CDR3 DNA follows: TGTGCCATCAGGGCAGACAGGGACTACGAGCAGTACTTC.

This sequence joins TRBV7-8 and TRBJ2-7; no firm D call. Trimming cost V 1 base and J 4 bases, with 14 bases left between them. Germline V gene data show CDR1 as SGHVS and CDR2 as FQNEAQ. CDR3 length: 15 residues. CDR3 sequence: CASSLDIMEGYEQYF. DNA of the CDR3: TGTGCCAGCAGCTTAGATATTATGGAAGGTTACGAGCAGTACTTC.